Presented here are 9 T cell receptor beta chains from one specimen sequenced in a study of human T cells and chemical hapten exposure. TCRdb used MiXCR to reprocess the RACE reads, holding one entry per CDR3 protein. The sample shows 25,000 to 35,000 distinct CDR3 sequences, about 5.6% of them seen only once. The time point denotes: patch test 3, about 24 weeks after DPC sensitization. Indicated treatment: therapeutic diphenylcyclopropenone sensitization with weekly scalp DPC. The material sequenced was whole blood, taken in connection with sensitization to the hapten diphenylcyclopropenone (DPC). Receptor source: a man younger than 45 with alopecia areata. Some clones in this sample may be carry-over from other donors' samples.

This clonotype has at least ten counts. This rearrangement joins TRBV29-1 to TRBJ1-2; tentative D call: TRBD1 (6 bases). Per germline, CDR1 SQVTM and CDR2 ANQGSEA. Trimming took 3 bases from V and 6 from J, leaving 11 bases between them. The CDR3 runs 12 residues. In nucleotides, the CDR3 is TGCAGCGTTGAGACAGGTTCCCATGGCTACACCTTC. Amino acid sequence: CSVETGSHGYTF.

This clonotype appeared many times. V gene TRBV29-1 combines with J gene TRBJ2-1, with unresolved D. The length of the CDR3 is 10 residues. The germline gives CDR1 SQVTM, CDR2 ANQGSEA. V was cut by 6 bases and J by 14 bases, with 14 bases left in between. The CDR3 DNA follows: TGCAGCGTCCTGTCTGGTACCGAGTTCTTC. It is translated as CSVLSGTEFF.

This clonotype was observed many times. The V call is TRBV2, the J call TRBJ2-7; D gene unclear. Germline V gene data show CDR1 as SNHLY and CDR2 as FYNNEI. The V gene lost 2 bases and the J gene lost 10 bases, with 9 bases spanning the gap. The CDR3 is 11 amino acids. Here the CDR3 DNA reads TGTGCCAGCAGTGAACGAGACGGCCAGTACTTC. Its translation: CASSERDGQYF.

In this sample, this clonotype turned up many times. This rearrangement joins TRBV7-9 to TRBJ2-5; 8 positions match TRBD2. Germline values: CDR1 SEHNR, CDR2 FQNEAQ (reference sequence). The junction had 6 bases not matched to a gene; V was cut back by 1 base and J by 2 bases. There are 16 residues in the CDR3. The chain's CDR3 is CASSLGGGGPQETQYF. In nucleotides, the CDR3 is TGTGCCAGCAGCTTAGGTGGCGGGGGGCCGCAAGAGACCCAGTACTTC.

This clonotype was detected ten times or more. This chain links TRBV4-1 with TRBJ1-5; D unresolved. V was trimmed by 0 bases and J by 12 bases, leaving 12 bases between them. The CDR3 is 13 amino acids. Germline V gives CDR1 MGHRA, CDR2 YSYEKL. The CDR3 spells CASSQEEERGQHF. CDR3 bases: TGCGCCAGCAGCCAAGAGGAGGAACGAGGCCAGCATTTT.

Comment on this clonotype: With a much larger clone just one base away, this may be a read error. The V and J genes are TRBV6-5 and TRBJ2-7; 7 positions agree with TRBD1. CDR1 MNHEY and CDR2 SVGAGI come from the germline V gene. There are 15 residues in the CDR3. CDR3 protein: CANSQPWDSPYEQYF. The CDR3 DNA sequence: TGTGCCAACAGTCAACCTTGGGACAGCCCCTACGAGCAGTACTTC.

Many counts were recorded for this clonotype. The chain couples TRBV4-3 to TRBJ1-1; no reliable D call. This CDR3 has 15 amino acids. Trimming shortened V by 7 bases and J by 0 bases, and 15 bases separated the two germline ends. The germline V gene encodes CDR1 LGHNA and CDR2 YSLEER. As DNA, the CDR3 is TGCGCCAGCACCCCGGGGAACAGCTTGAACACTGAAGCTTTCTTT. It is translated as CASTPGNSLNTEAFF.

In this sample, this clonotype turned up many times. The chain uses TRBV27 and TRBJ1-6, with D possibly matching TRBD1 (5 bases). Germline V lookup: CDR1 MNHEY, CDR2 SMNVEV (reference sequence). The V and J ends lost 4 bases and 5 bases respectively, with 12 bases between them. The CDR3 totals 15 residues. The CDR3 nucleotides read TGTGCCAGCAGTTCCGGGACGTTGGATAATTCACCCCTCCACTTT. Its protein product is CASSSGTLDNSPLHF.

This chain uses TRBV7-2 with TRBJ1-2, with a tentative D call TRBD1 (6 bases). The germline V gene has CDR1 SGHTA and CDR2 FQGNSA. This CDR3 comprises 14 residues. Trimming stripped 3 bases from V and 2 bases from J, with 10 bases between. The CDR3: CASSFNTGNYGYTF. Here the CDR3 DNA reads TGTGCCAGCAGCTTTAATACAGGGAACTATGGCTACACCTTC.